This T cell receptor beta chain is drawn from a study of graft-versus-host responses after intestinal transplantation. The overall study: Recipients received multivisceral, liver-intestinal, or isolated intestinal transplants. After anti-thymocyte globulin induction, recipients took tacrolimus and steroids for around three years.

Graft tissue processing released intraepithelial and lamina propria lymphocytes. This table comes from immunoSEQ multiplex PCR, and its TCRdb copy is limited to in-frame clones, with some not included. Here the sample spans under 7,500 clones, about 83% being singletons. The CDR3 has 16 residues. Trimming took 2 bases from V and 4 from J, leaving 17 bases between them. Germline V gene data show CDR1 as LNHDA and CDR2 as SQIVND (reference sequence). The receptor was derived from a human patient who received an intestinal transplant, so some T cells may come from the graft donor. The source material was ileum tissue, sampled 300 to 320 days after intestinal transplant. The chain uses TRBV19 and TRBJ2-5, with a tentative D call TRBD2 (5 bases). The CDR3 here is CASSILWSIEGETQYF. The DNA for the CDR3 is TGTGCCAGTAGTATATTATGGTCCATCGAGGGAGAGACCCAGTACTTC.